Detailed here is one TCR beta chain. The antigen is undetermined. The V gene lost 5 bases and the J gene lost 10 bases, with 12 bases spanning the gap. This CDR3 region has 12 residues. Germline CDR1 MDHEN, CDR2 SYDVKM. CD8+ and CD4+ blood T cells underwent TCR beta sequencing. This entry is derived from a study of CD8 T cells in Susac syndrome. The RNA, 0.5 to 1 ug, was put through reverse transcription using random hexamers. Multiplex PCR with immunoSEQ amplified the TCR beta CDR3 across 54 Vbeta and 13 Jbeta. One entry per CDR3 protein, called by TCRdb with MiXCR from the immunoSEQ multiplex PCR reads. The repertoire has around 45,000 distinct CDR3 sequences, 93% of them found once; the top ten carry about 0.55%. Regarding the study as a whole: The study recognized that the number of individuals in its TCR sequencing and HLA analysis was relatively small.

The clonotype originates from a human donor in good health. The sequencing sample was made of CD8+ T cells from PBMCs. This chain joins TRBV28 and TRBJ2-1; D is perhaps TRBD1 or TRBD2 (5 bases each). The CDR3 DNA reads as TGTGCCAGCAGTCTCACCGGGACGGAGCAGTTCTTC. The encoded protein is CASSLTGTEQFF.